This T cell receptor beta chain was sequenced for a study of shared clonotypes between healthy human individuals. The study, taken as a whole, reports: In a handful of donors, around 5% of naive CD4 clonotypes appeared in common.

The CDR3 extends over 17 amino acids. The germline V gene has CDR1 MGHRA and CDR2 YSYEKL. V lost 4 bases, J lost 1 base, and 8 bases stayed unmatched. Generated by immunoSEQ multiplex PCR, the TCRdb table keeps only in-frame clones and is missing some. This sample has about 1.1 million clones, with 75% to 80% found just once. On this clone itself: The antigen is undetermined.

Sequenced sample: memory CD4+ T cells from PBMCs. Subset denoted: CD45RA-negative fraction. This receptor was obtained from a man between 18 and 29 years old in good health. Some clones in this sample may be carry-over from other donors' samples. This chain links TRBV4-1 with TRBJ1-3, with 9 nucleotides matching TRBD1. The CDR3 loop is CASSLDTGGASGNTIYF. Here the CDR3 DNA reads TGCGCCAGCAGCCTGGACACAGGGGGCGCGTCTGGAAACACCATATATTTT.